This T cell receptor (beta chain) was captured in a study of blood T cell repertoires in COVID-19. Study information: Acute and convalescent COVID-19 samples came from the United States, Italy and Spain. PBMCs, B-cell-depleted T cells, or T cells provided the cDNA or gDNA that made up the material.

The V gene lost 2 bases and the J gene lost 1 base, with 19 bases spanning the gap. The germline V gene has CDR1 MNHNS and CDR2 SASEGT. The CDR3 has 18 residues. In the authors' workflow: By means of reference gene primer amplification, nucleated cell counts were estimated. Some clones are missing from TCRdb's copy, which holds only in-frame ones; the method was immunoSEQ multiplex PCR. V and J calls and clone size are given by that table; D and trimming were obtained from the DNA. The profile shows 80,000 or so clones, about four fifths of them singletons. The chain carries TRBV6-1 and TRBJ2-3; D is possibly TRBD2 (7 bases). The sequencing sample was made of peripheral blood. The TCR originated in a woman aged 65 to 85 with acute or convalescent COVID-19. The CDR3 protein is CASSEKGGGRDGTDTQYF. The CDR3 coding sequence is TGTGCCAGCAGTGAAAAGGGGGGCGGGAGAGATGGCACAGATACGCAGTATTTT.